Shown below are 16 T cell receptor beta chains from a single sample sequenced in a study of Tregs in tolerant kidney transplant recipients. The nonmyeloablative bone marrow transplants came from related graft donors, with transient mixed chimerism. Repertoires were generated with immunoSEQ multiplex PCR, while TCRdb's copy carries only in-frame clones and drops some. The sample comprises about 81,000 clones, around nine tenths of which are singletons, and 1.6% rests with the top ten. The sample was CD4+ T cells from blood (PBMCs), taken 24 months after the transplant. The receptors stem from a human patient who received a combined kidney and bone marrow transplant. Some of the T cells might come from the graft donor.

The chain combines TRBV5-1 with TRBJ2-7; TRBD2 might be the D (7 bases). The V end lost 2 bases, the J end lost 3 bases, and 12 bases lay between the germline ends. The CDR3 extends over 14 amino acids. Germline values: CDR1 SGHRS, CDR2 YFSETQ. CDR3 sequence: CASSLGGGVYEQYF. The CDR3 DNA follows: TGCGCCAGCAGCTTAGGGGGAGGGGTCTACGAGCAGTACTTC. The full variable domain, completed using reference TRBV5-1 and TRBJ2-7, is KAGVTQTPRYLIKTRGQQVTLSCSPISGHRSVSWYQQTPGQGLQFLFEYFSETQRNKGNFPGRFSGRQFSNSRSEMNVSTLELGDSALYLCASSLGGGVYEQYFGPGTRLTVT.

V gene TRBV28 combines with J gene TRBJ2-5; 8 positions agree with TRBD2. The CDR3 contains 16 residues. Germline values: CDR1 MDHEN, CDR2 SYDVKM. V was pared by 4 bases and J by 7 bases, with 14 bases of the junction left unmatched. CDR3 sequence (DNA): TGTGCCAGCAGTTCGCAGCGGGGGTTAGGCAGGGGGACCCAGTACTTC. Its translation is CASSSQRGLGRGTQYF.

CDR3 protein: CASSPVRQGTYNEQFF. The CDR3 coding sequence is TGTGCCAGCAGCCCAGTTAGACAGGGAACCTACAATGAGCAGTTCTTC. This rearrangement joins TRBV7-9 to TRBJ2-1, with 7 bases that match TRBD1. V shed 5 bases and J 2 bases; nucleotides not matched to a gene: 9. Germline assignment: CDR1 SEHNR and CDR2 FQNEAQ (reference sequence). This CDR3 is built from 16 residues. Full variable domain (missing parts from reference TRBV7-9 and TRBJ2-1): DTGVSQNPRHKITKRGQNVTFRCDPISEHNRLYWYRQTLGQGPEFLTYFQNEAQLEKSRLLSDRFSAERPKGSFSTLEIQRTEQGDSAMYLCASSPVRQGTYNEQFFGPGTRLTVL.

This chain uses TRBV30 with TRBJ2-3, with 9 bases identical to TRBD2. V lost 5 bases, J lost 2 bases, and 8 bases stayed unmatched. CDR1 and CDR2 (germline): GTSNPN, SVGIG (reference sequence). The CDR3 totals 15 residues. The CDR3, as DNA: TGTGCCTGGGGCCCGCTAGCGGGAATCACAGATACGCAGTATTTT. Encoded protein: CAWGPLAGITDTQYF.

The chain carries TRBV19 and TRBJ2-3; no clear D gene. The CDR3 covers 15 residues. The V gene's germline CDR1 is LNHDA and CDR2 SQIVND (reference sequence). V was clipped by 5 bases and J by 3 bases, with 15 bases between them. CDR3 DNA: TGTGCCAGTAGTGATCGACTGAGATCTACAGATACGCAGTATTTT. This codes for CASSDRLRSTDTQYF.

The rearrangement links TRBV7-6 to TRBJ1-2, with TRBD1 as a possible D gene (5 bases). The V and J ends lost 5 bases and 5 bases respectively, with 21 bases between them. Germline CDR1 SGHVS, CDR2 FNYEAQ. This CDR3 comprises 16 residues. CDR3 residues: CASSPPWGTASYGYTF. DNA for the CDR3: TGTGCCAGCAGCCCCCCTTGGGGGACTGCCTCATATGGCTACACCTTC.

This chain links TRBV6-1 with TRBJ2-5; maybe TRBD2 (6 bases). CDR1 MNHNS and CDR2 SASEGT come from the germline V gene. This CDR3 comprises 15 residues. Trimming removed 5 bases from V and 2 bases from J, with 15 bases in between. This CDR3 reads CASSPLTSLQETQYF. The CDR3 coding sequence is TGTGCCAGCAGTCCCCTGACTAGTTTGCAAGAGACCCAGTACTTC.

V usage is TRBV14 and J usage is TRBJ2-7, with TRBD2 matching 10 bases. V lost 4 bases to trimming and J lost 2 bases; unmatched junction nucleotides: 8. Germline CDR1 reads SGHDN; CDR2 reads FVKESK. CDR3 length equals 16 residues. The chain's CDR3 is CASSRVLAGGTYEQYF. The CDR3 DNA is TGTGCCAGCAGCCGGGTCTTAGCGGGAGGTACCTACGAGCAGTACTTC.

The chain recombines TRBV7-2 with TRBJ2-7; 8 bases are a match to TRBD2. CDR1 and CDR2 (germline): SGHTA, FQGNSA. The CDR3 is 14 amino acids. The J segment lost 4 bases and the V segment lost 6 bases, leaving 8 bases of the junction unmatched. The CDR3 DNA sequence: TGTGCCAGCAGTCCAGCGGGGGCCCGGTACGAGCAGTACTTC. Translation: CASSPAGARYEQYF.

This chain links TRBV11-3 with TRBJ2-3, with 11 nucleotides matching TRBD2. The ends lost 5 bases at V and 2 bases at J; junction bases unmatched: 6. The V gene's germline CDR1 is SGHNT and CDR2 YENEEA. The CDR3 has 16 amino acids. The CDR3 reads CASSPGTSGFTDTQYF. The CDR3 DNA reads TGTGCCAGCAGCCCGGGGACTAGCGGATTCACAGATACGCAGTATTTT.

The rearrangement joins TRBV5-6 to TRBJ2-5; D may be TRBD1 (8 bases). The CDR3 extends over 15 amino acids. V lost 3 bases and J lost 5, with 17 bases in between. Germline assignment: CDR1 SGHDT and CDR2 YYEEEE. CDR3 sequence reads: CASSSFGQGGETQYF. In DNA form, the CDR3 reads TGTGCCAGCAGCTCGTTTGGACAGGGAGGGGAGACCCAGTACTTC.

The rearrangement links TRBV7-3 to TRBJ2-7; 9 nucleotides align to TRBD2. Germline CDR1 and CDR2: SGHTA and FQGTGA. After removal of 3 bases from V and 4 bases from J, the junction contained 7 bases not matched to a gene. The CDR3 runs 15 residues. The CDR3 sequence: CASSFLAGIGYEQYF. CDR3 sequence (DNA): TGTGCCAGCAGCTTTCTAGCGGGAATCGGGTACGAGCAGTACTTC.

The chain recombines TRBV4-1 with TRBJ1-2, with a tentative D call TRBD1 (5 bases). Trimming removed 5 bases at V and 5 bases at J, with 12 bases between. The germline CDR1 and CDR2 sequences are MGHRA and YSYEKL. CDR3 size: 13 residues. The CDR3 sequence is CASSYDSRYGYTF. The CDR3 DNA reads TGCGCCAGCAGCTATGACAGTCGGTATGGCTACACCTTC.

The chain has TRBV18 and TRBJ2-7; 9 positions match TRBD2. The germline CDR1 and CDR2 sequences are KGHSH and LQKENI. The CDR3 spans 15 residues. With 2 bases clipped from V and 7 bases from J, the junction kept 9 bases outside the gene matches. The CDR3 region has the DNA TGTGCCAGCTCACCAAGGCGGGAGGGCCCATGGGAGCAGTACTTC. Residues: CASSPRREGPWEQYF.

This chain joins TRBV29-1 and TRBJ2-2, with 7 bases matching TRBD2. The CDR3 is 12 residues long. Germline CDR1 is SQVTM and CDR2 is ANQGSEA. The V gene end was trimmed by 6 bases and the J gene end by 4 bases; junction bases not matched to a gene: 2. As DNA, the CDR3 is TGCAGCGTGGGGGGGGGCACCGGGGAGCTGTTTTTT. Residues: CSVGGGTGELFF.

With regard to this clone: Other DNA sequences within the sample encode an identical CDR3. The rearrangement links TRBV7-2 to TRBJ1-6; tentative D call: TRBD1 (6 bases). Germline V gene data show CDR1 as SGHTA and CDR2 as FQGNSA. The CDR3 loop spans 14 amino acids. The V end was cut by 3 bases, the J end by 6 bases, with 9 bases between. The chain's CDR3 is CASSFGQINSPLHF. CDR3 coding DNA: TGTGCCAGCAGCTTCGGACAGATTAATTCACCCCTCCACTTT.